One T cell receptor beta chain is described in this entry. These data originate in a study of blood T cell repertoires in COVID-19. The assay was immunoSEQ multiplex PCR, and TCRdb's table has in-frame clones only and misses some. The sample yields about 240,000 clones, roughly four fifths seen once. The CDR3 is made up of 16 amino acids. Per germline, CDR1 SGHRS and CDR2 YFSETQ. V lost 0 bases and J lost 7, with 14 bases in between. The chain combines TRBV5-1 with TRBJ1-6, with D possibly matching TRBD1 (6 bases). This TCR came from a woman in her sixties with active or convalescent COVID-19. Material for sequencing was peripheral blood. The CDR3 loop reads CASSLETGQRNSPLHF. The CDR3 nucleotides read TGCGCCAGCAGCTTGGAAACAGGGCAGCGGAATTCACCCCTCCACTTT.